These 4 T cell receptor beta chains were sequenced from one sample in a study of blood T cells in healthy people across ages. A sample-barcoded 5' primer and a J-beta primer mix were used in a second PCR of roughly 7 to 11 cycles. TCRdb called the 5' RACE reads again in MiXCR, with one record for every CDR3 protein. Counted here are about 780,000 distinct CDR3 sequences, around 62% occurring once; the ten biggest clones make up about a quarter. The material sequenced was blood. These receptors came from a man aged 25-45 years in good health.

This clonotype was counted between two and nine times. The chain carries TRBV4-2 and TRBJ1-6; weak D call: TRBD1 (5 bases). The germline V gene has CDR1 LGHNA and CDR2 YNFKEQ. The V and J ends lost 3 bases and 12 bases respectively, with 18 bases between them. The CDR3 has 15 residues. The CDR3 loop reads CASSQTQGPEGPLHF. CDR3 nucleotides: TGTGCCAGCAGCCAGACGCAGGGCCCAGAGGGACCCCTCCACTTT.

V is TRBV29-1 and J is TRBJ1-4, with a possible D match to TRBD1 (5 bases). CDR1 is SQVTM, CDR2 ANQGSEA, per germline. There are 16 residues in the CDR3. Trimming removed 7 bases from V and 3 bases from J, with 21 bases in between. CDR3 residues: CSAWDRNQGANEKLFF. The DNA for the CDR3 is TGCAGCGCCTGGGACCGAAATCAGGGAGCTAATGAAAAACTGTTTTTT.

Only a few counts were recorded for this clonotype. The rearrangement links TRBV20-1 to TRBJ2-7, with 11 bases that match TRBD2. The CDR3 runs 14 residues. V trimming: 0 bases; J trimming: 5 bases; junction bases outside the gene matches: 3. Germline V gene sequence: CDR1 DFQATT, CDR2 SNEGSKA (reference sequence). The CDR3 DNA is TGCAGTGCTAGAGATAGCGGGGGGGCCGACGAGCAGTACTTC. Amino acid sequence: CSARDSGGADEQYF.

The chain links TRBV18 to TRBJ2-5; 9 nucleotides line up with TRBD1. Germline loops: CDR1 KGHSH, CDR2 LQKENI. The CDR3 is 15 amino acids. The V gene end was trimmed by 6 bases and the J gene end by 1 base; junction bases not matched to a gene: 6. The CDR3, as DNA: TGTGCCAGCTCTCCAAACAGGGGGCCCCAAGAGACCCAGTACTTC. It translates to CASSPNRGPQETQYF.